This TCR beta chain was sequenced during a study of control samples from healthy donors and cancer patients. Assay used: immunoSEQ multiplex PCR; TCRdb lists only in-frame clones, some missing. The repertoire holds around 150,000 clones, under 96% seen once, with about 0.94% in the top ten. The CDR3 contains 13 residues. V lost 3 bases and J 8 bases, leaving 11 bases between the germline ends. CDR1 is LGHDT and CDR2 is YNNKEL in the germline V gene (reference sequence). This clone occurred once. Material for sequencing was blood. The chain uses TRBV3-1 (or the pseudogene TRBV3-2) and TRBJ1-5, with unresolved D. This clonotype originated in a woman in her 30s in good health. The CDR3 is CASSHGRAEPQHF. CDR3 in DNA: TGTGCCAGCAGCCATGGTAGGGCTGAGCCCCAGCATTTT.